This T cell receptor (beta chain) was identified in a study of T-cell reconstitution after alpha-beta-depleted transplantation in children. With 7 bases removed from V and 0 bases from J, the gap between germline ends came to 16 bases. CDR3 length: 16 amino acids. Germline V gene data show CDR1 as MRHNA and CDR2 as SNTAGT. The TCRbeta library was prepared with unique molecular identifiers. Via MiXCR, TCRdb re-called the PCR reads, giving one row per CDR3 protein. The sample includes about 3,300 distinct CDR3 sequences, 22% of them seen just once. This clonotype was recorded at least ten times. Its antigen remains unknown. Findings and limits, study-wide: The high TCRbeta diversity at day 60 in some patients came from surviving recipient T cells and thymic progenitors. Most T-cell counts and diversity one year after the transplant came from T cells that were newly produced.

This TCR came from a male patient between 2 and 10 years old who had a stem cell transplant for acute lymphoblastic leukemia, so the T cells may come from the graft donor. This chain connects TRBV6-4 to TRBJ2-1; D uncertain. This specimen consisted of PBMCs, mostly from graft donor cells, obtained 60 days after TCRalphabeta/CD19-depleted stem cell transplant. CDR3 sequence reads: CASTGDPPYSYNEQFF. As DNA, the CDR3 is TGTGCCAGCACTGGAGATCCACCATACTCCTACAATGAGCAGTTCTTC.